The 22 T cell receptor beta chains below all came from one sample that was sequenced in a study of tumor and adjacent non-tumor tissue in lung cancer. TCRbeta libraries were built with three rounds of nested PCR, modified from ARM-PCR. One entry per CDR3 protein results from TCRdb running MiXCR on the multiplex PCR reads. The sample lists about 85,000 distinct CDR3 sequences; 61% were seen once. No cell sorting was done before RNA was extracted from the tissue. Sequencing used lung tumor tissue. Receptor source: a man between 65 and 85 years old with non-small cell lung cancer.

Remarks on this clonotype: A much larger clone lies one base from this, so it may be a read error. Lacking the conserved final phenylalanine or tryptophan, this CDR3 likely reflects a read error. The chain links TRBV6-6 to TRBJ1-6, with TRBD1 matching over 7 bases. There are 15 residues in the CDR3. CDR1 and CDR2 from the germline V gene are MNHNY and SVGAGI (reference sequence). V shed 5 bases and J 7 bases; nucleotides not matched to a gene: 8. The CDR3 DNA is TGTGCCAGCAGTCCTAGGGGGCTTCGGAATTCACCCCTCCACATT. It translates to CASSPRGLRNSPLHI.

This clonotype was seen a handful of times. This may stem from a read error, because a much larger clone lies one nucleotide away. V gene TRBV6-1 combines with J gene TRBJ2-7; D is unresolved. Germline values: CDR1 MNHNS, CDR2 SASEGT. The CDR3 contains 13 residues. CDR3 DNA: TGTACCAGCACCTTCCTGCTCACCTACGAGCAGTACTTC. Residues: CTSTFLLTYEQYF.

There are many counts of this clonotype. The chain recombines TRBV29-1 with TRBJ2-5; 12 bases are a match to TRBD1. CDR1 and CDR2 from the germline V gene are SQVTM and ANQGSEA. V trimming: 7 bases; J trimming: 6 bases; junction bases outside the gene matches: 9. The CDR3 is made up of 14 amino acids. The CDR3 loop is CSEIGTGGLQTQYF. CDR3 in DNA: TGCAGCGAGATAGGGACAGGGGGCTTGCAGACCCAGTACTTC.

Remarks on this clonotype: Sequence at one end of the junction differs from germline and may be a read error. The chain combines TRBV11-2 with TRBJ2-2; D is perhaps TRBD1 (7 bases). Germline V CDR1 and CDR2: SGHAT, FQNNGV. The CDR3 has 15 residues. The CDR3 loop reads CNSSLGRGRTGGLFF. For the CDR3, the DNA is TGTAACAGCAGCTTAGGCAGGGGGAGAACCGGGGGGCTGTTTTTT.

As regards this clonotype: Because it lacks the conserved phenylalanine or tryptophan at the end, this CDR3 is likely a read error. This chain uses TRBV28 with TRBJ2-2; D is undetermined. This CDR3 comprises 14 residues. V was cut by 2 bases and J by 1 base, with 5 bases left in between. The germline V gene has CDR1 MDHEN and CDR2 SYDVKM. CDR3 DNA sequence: TGTGCCAGCAGTTTACGAGTGAACACCGGGGAGCTGTTTATT. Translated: CASSLRVNTGELFI.

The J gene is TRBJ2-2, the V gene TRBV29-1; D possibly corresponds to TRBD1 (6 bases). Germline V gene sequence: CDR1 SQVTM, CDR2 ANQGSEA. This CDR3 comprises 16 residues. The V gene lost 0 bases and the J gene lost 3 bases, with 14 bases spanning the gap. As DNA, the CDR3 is TGCAGCGTTGAAGATCGGCAGGGGAGCTACACCGGGGAGCTGTTTTTT. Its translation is CSVEDRQGSYTGELFF.

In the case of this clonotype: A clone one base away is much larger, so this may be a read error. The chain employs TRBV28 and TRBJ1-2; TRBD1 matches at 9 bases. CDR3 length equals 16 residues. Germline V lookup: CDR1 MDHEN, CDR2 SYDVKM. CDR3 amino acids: CANSLLQGANNYGYTF. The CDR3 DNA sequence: TGTGCCAACAGTCTCCTACAGGGGGCAAATAACTATGGCTACACCTTC.

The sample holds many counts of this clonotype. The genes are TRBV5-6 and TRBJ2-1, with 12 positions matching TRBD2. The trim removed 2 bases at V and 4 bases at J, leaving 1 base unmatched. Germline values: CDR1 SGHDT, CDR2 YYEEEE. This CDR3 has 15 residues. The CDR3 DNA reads TGTGCCAGCAGCTTCGGACTAGCGGGGTACAATGAGCAGTTCTTC. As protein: CASSFGLAGYNEQFF.

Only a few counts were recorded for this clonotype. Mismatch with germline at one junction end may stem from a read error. CDR3 in DNA: TGCACCAGCAGCTTGGGAGCGGGCAATGAGCAGTTCTTC. Amino acids: CTSSLGAGNEQFF. The genes are TRBV5-1 and TRBJ2-1; D might be TRBD2 (6 bases). In germline, CDR1 is SGHRS, CDR2 YFSETQ. The CDR3 runs to 13 residues.

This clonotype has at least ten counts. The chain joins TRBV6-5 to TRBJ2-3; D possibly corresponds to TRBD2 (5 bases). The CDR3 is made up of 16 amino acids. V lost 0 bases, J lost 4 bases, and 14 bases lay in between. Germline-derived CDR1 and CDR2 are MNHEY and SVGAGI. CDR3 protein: CASSYSGGRWADTQYF. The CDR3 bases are TGTGCCAGCAGTTACTCAGGAGGAAGATGGGCAGATACGCAGTATTTT.

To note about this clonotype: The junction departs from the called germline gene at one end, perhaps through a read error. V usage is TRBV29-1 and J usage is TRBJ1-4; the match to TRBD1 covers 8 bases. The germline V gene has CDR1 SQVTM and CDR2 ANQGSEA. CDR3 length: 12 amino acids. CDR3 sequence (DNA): TGCAGTGTTGTACAGGGGGGCGAAAAACCGTTTTTT. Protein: CSVVQGGEKPFF. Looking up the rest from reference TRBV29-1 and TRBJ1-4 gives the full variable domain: SAVISQKPSRDICQRGTSLTIQCQVDSQVTMMFWYRQQPGQSLTLIATANQGSEATYESGFVIDKFPISRPNLTFSTLTVSNMSPEDSSIYLCSVVQGGEKPFFGSGTQLSVL.

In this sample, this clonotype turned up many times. CDR3 bases: TGTGCCATACAAGACAGGGGCGAAGGCTACACCTTC. Its protein is CAIQDRGEGYTF. The chain links TRBV6-2 or TRBV6-3 to TRBJ1-2; 8 nucleotides align to TRBD1. The CDR3 covers 12 residues. The V and J ends lost 10 bases and 8 bases, in that order; junction bases with no gene match: 9. The V gene's germline CDR1 is MNHEY and CDR2 SVGEGT.

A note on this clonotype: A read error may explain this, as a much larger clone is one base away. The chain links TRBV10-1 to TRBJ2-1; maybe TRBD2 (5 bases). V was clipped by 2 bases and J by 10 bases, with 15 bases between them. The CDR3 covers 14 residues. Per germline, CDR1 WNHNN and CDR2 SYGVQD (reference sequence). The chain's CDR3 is CASSEAIGEREQFF. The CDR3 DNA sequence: TGCGCCAGCAGTGAGGCAATCGGGGAACGCGAGCAGTTCTTC.

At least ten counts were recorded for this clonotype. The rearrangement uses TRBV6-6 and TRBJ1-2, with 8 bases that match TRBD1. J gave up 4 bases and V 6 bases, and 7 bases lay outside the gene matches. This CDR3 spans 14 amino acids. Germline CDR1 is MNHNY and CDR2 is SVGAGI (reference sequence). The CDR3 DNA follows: TGTGCCAGCAGGGACCGGGACAGGAGCTATGGCTACACCTTC. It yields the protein CASRDRDRSYGYTF.

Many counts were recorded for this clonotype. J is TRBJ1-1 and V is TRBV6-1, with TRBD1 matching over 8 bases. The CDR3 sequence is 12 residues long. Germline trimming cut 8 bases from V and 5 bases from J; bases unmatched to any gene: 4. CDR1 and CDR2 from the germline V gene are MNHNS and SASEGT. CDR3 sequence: CASGQGLTEAFF. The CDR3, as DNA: TGTGCCAGCGGACAGGGTTTAACTGAAGCTTTCTTT.

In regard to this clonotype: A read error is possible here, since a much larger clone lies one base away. In DNA form, the CDR3 reads TGTGCCACCAGTTTAAGCGGCAAATTTTTCCTCCACTTT. Its translation: CATSLSGKFFLHF. The rearrangement links TRBV28 to TRBJ1-6; unclear D gene. Germline V lookup: CDR1 MDHEN, CDR2 SYDVKM. The CDR3 covers 13 residues.

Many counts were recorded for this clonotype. CDR3 sequence reads: CAWSVTGSYEQYF. The CDR3 nucleotides read TGTGCCTGGAGTGTAACAGGAAGCTACGAGCAGTACTTC. The rearrangement uses TRBV30 and TRBJ2-7; tentative D call: TRBD1 (5 bases). The germline V and J ends were trimmed by 0 bases and 3 bases, with 9 bases remaining between them. CDR1 and CDR2 from the germline V gene are GTSNPN and SVGIG (reference sequence). The length of the CDR3 is 13 residues. Complete variable domain (other parts from reference TRBV30 and TRBJ2-7): SQTIHQWPATLVQPVGSPLSLECTVEGTSNPNLYWYRQAAGRGLQLLFYSVGIGQISSEVPQNLSASRPQDRQFILSSKKLLLSDSGFYLCAWSVTGSYEQYFGPGTRLTVT.

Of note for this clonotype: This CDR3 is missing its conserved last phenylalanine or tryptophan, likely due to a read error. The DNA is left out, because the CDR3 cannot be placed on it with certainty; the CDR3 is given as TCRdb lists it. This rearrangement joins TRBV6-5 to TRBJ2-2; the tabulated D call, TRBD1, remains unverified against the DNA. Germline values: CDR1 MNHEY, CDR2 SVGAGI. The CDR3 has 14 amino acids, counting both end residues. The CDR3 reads CARSGQGAAGEPFL.

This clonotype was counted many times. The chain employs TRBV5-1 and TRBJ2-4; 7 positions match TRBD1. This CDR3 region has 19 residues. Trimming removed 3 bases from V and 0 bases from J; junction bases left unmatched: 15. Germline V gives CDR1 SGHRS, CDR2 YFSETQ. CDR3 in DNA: TGCGCCAGCAGCTCACAGACAGGGATTGGAAATCTAGCCAAAAACATTCAGTACTTC. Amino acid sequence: CASSSQTGIGNLAKNIQYF.

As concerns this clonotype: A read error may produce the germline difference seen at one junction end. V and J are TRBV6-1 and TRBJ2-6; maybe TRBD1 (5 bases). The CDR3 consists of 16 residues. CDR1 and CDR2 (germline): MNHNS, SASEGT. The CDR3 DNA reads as TGTGCCAGCAGTGCTGATGACAGCTCTGGGGCCAACGACCTGACTTTC. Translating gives CASSADDSSGANDLTF.

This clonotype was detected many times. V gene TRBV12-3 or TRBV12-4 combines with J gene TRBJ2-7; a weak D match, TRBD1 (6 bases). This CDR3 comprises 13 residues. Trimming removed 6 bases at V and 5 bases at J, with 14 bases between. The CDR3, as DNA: TGTGCCAGCAGCCCCAACAGGGTCCACGAGCAGTACTTC. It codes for CASSPNRVHEQYF.

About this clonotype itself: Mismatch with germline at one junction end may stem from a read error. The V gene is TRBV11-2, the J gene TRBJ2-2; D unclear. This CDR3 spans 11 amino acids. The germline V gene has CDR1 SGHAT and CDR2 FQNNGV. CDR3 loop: CSSSMIGELFF. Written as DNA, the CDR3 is TGTTCCAGCAGCATGATCGGGGAGCTGTTTTTT.